The rows below give T cell receptor beta chains drawn from one sample of a study of blood T cells in healthy people across ages. TCRdb re-called the 5' RACE reads with MiXCR, one entry per CDR3 protein. The sample has about 1.6 million distinct CDR3 sequences, about 32% seen once. Sequenced material: blood. These receptors originate from a woman aged 30 to 39 in good health. CDR3s include the opening cysteine and the closing phenylalanine or tryptophan. A clone size is listed for some rows: how often the clone was seen (once, few, many), or a class if it is expanded.

TRBJ2-3 | NA | TRBV24-1 | CAASEPTSGYTDTQYF
TRBJ2-3 | few | TRBV6-2/TRBV6-3 | CASTYYPGVAADTQYF
TRBJ2-2 | once | TRBV4-1 | CASSRWTSANTGELFF
TRBJ2-2 | NA | TRBV6-5 | CASTQLAGVAGELFF
TRBJ2-7 | NA | TRBV20-1 | CSATGTGGGEQYF
TRBJ2-5 | NA | TRBV2 | CASGRLASQETQYF
TRBJ2-1 | few | TRBV3-1 | CASSEWAGEQFF
TRBJ2-2 | NA | TRBV7-9 | CASSRVTNTGELFF
TRBJ2-7 | NA | TRBV11-2 | CASSFVQGPYEQYF
TRBJ2-3 | NA | TRBV7-9 | CASSIYTGTQYF
TRBJ1-2 | NA | TRBV27 | CASSLFPGEGYTF
TRBJ2-3 | NA | TRBV6-1 | CASTPIRASGSHPDTQYF
TRBJ1-1 | NA | TRBV20-1 | CNASREVTEAFF
TRBJ2-7 | NA | TRBV7-2 | CASSVDVTSSYEQYF
TRBJ2-1 | NA | TRBV11-2 | CASSLDRGLGEQFF